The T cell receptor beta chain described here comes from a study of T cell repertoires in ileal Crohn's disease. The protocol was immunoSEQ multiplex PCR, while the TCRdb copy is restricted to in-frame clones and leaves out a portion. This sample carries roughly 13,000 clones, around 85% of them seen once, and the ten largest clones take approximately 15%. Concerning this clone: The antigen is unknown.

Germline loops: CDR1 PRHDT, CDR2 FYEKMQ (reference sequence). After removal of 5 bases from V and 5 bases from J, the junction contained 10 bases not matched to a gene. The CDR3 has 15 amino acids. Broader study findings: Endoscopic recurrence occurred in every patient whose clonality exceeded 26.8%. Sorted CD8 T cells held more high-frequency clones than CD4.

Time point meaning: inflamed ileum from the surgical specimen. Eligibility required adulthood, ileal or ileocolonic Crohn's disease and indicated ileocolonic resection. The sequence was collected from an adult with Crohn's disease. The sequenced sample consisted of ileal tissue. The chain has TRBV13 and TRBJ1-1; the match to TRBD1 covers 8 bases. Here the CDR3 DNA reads TGTGCCAGCAGCCCAACCGGGCAGGGGGCGACTGAAGCTTTCTTT. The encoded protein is CASSPTGQGATEAFF. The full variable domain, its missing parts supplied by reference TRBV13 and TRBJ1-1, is AAGVIQSPRHLIKEKRETATLKCYPIPRHDTVYWYQQGPGQDPQFLISFYEKMQSDKGSIPDRFSAQQFSDYHSELNMSSLELGDSALYFCASSPTGQGATEAFFGQGTRLTVV.